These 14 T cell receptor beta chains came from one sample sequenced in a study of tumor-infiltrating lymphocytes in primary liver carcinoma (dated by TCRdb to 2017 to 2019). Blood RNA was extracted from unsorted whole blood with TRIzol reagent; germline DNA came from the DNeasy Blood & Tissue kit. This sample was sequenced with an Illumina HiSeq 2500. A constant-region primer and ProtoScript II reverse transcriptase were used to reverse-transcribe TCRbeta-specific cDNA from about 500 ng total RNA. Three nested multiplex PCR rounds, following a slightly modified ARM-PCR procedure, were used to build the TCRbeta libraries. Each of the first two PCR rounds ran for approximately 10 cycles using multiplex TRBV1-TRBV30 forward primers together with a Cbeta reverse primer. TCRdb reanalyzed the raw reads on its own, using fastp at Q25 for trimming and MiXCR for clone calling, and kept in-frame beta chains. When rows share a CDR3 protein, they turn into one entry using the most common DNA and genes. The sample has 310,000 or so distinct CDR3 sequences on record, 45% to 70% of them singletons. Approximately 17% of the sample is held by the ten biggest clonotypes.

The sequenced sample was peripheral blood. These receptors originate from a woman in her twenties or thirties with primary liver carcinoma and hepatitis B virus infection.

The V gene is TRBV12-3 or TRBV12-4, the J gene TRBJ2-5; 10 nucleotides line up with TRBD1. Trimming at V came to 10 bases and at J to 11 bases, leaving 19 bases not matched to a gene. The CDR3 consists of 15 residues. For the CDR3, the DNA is TGTGCCATCAATCTCTCCGGGACAGGGGCACGGGAGCAGTACTTC. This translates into CAINLSGTGAREQYF.

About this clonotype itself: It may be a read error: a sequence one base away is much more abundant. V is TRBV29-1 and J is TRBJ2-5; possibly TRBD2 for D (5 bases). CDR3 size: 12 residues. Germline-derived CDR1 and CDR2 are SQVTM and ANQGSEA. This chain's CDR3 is CSHGISQETLYF. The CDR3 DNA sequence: TGCAGCCACGGGATTTCCCAAGAGACCCTGTACTTC.

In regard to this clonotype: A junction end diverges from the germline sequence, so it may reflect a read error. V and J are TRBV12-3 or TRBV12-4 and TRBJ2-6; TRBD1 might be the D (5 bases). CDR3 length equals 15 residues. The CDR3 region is CASRPQGSGVNVMTF. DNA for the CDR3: TGTGCCAGCAGACCTCAGGGATCTGGGGTCAACGTCATGACTTTC.

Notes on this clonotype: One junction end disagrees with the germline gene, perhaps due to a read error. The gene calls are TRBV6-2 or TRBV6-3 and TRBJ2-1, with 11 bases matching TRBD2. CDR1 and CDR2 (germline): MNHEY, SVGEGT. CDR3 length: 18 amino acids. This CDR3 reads CVSTPGLAAQGMYNEQFF. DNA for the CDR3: TGTGTCAGCACCCCGGGACTAGCGGCCCAGGGTATGTACAATGAGCAGTTCTTC.

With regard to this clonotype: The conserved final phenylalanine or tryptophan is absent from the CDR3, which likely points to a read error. The CDR3 is CSVGQVAYEQYL. Written as DNA, the CDR3 is TGCAGCGTCGGGCAGGTAGCCTACGAACAGTACCTC. V gene TRBV29-1 combines with J gene TRBJ2-7; D call uncertain. The CDR3 is 12 residues long. From germline, CDR1 is SQVTM and CDR2 ANQGSEA.

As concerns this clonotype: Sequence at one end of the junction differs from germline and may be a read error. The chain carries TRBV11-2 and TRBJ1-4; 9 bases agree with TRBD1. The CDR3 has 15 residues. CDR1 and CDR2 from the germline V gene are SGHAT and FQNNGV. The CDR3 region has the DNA TGTGCCAGCAGTTCTGGGGACAGGGACCATGAAAAACTGTATTTT. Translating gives CASSSGDRDHEKLYF.

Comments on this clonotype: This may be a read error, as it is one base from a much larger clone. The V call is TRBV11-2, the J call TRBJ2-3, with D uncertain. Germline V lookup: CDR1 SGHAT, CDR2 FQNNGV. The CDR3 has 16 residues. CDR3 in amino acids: CTSSLPLWSSTDTQYF. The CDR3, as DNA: TGTACCAGCAGCCTCCCCCTATGGTCTAGCACAGATACGCAGTATTTT.

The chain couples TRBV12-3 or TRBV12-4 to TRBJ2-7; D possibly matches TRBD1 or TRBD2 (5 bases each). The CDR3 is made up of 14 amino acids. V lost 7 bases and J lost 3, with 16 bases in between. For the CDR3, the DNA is TGTGCCAGCATTCCCGGGGCAGGGTTCTACGAGCAGTACTTC. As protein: CASIPGAGFYEQYF.

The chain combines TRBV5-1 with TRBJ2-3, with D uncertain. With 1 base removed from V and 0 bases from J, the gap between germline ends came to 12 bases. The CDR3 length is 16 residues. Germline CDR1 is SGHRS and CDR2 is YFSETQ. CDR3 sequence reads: CASSLSHGSSTDTQYF. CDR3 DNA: TGCGCCAGCAGCTTGAGCCACGGCAGTAGCACAGATACGCAGTATTTT.

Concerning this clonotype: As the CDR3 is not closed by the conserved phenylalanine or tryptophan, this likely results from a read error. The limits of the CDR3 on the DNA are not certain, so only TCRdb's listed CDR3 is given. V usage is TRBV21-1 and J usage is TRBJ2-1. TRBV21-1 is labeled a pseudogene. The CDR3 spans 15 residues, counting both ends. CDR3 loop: CASSKKGGKRLTQFL.

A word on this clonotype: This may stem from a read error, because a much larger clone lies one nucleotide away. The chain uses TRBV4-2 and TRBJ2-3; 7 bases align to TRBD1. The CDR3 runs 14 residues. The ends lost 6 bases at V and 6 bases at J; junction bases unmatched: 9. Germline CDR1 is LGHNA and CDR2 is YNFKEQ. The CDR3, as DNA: TGTGCCAGCAGTAAGACAGGGATAGTGGATACGCAGTATTTT. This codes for CASSKTGIVDTQYF.

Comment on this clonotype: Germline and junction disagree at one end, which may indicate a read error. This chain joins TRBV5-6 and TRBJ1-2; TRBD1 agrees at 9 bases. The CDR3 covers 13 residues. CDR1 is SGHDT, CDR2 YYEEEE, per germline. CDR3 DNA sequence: TGTGTCAGCACCGGGACAGGGCACTATGGCTACACCTTC. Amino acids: CVSTGTGHYGYTF.

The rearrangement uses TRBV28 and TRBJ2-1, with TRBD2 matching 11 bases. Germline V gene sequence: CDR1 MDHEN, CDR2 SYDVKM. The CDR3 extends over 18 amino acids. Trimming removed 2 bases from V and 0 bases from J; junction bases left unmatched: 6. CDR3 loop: CASSLLAGGRSSYNEQFF. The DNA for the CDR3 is TGTGCCAGCAGTTTACTAGCGGGAGGACGGAGCTCCTACAATGAGCAGTTCTTC.

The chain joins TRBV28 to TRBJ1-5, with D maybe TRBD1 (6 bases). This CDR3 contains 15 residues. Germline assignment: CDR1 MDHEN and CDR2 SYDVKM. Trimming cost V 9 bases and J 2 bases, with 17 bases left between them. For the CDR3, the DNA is TGTGCCAGTAGTCGCCGGGACAAGGGCAATCAGCCCCAGCATTTT. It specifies CASSRRDKGNQPQHF.